This TCR beta chain stems from a study of cytomegalovirus exposure and HLA in healthy donors. Measured with immunoSEQ multiplex PCR; TCRdb has only the in-frame clones, and not every one. The table lists about 150,000 clones, less than 90% of them singletons. Germline V gene sequence: CDR1 SGDLS, CDR2 YYNGEE. The CDR3 covers 14 residues. The V and J ends lost 0 bases and 3 bases respectively, with 8 bases between them. The rearrangement links TRBV9 to TRBJ2-3; D is unclear. Sequencing was carried out using PBMCs. The source of this sequence is a man aged 18 to 35 in good health and CMV-seropositive. DNA for the CDR3: TGTGCCAGCAGCGTAGGTCAGGAAACAGATACGCAGTATTTT. Translation: CASSVGQETDTQYF.